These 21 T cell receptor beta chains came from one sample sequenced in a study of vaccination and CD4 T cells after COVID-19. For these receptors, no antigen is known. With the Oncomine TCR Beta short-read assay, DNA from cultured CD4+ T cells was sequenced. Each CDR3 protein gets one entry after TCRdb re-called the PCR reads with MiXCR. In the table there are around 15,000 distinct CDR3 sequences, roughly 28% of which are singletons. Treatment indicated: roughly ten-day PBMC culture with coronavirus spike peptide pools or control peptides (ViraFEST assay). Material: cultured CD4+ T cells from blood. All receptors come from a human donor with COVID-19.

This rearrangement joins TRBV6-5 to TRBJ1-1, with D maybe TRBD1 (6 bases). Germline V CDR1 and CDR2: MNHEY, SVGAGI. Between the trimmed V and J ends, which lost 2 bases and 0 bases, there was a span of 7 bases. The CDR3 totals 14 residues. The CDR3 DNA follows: TGTGCCAGCAGTTACGGACAGATGAACACTGAAGCTTTCTTT. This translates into CASSYGQMNTEAFF.

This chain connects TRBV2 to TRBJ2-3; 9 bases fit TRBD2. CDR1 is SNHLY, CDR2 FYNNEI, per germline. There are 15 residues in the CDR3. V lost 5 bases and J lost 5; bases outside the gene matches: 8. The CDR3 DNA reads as TGTGCCAGCAGTCCCCAGGGCGGGGGGGGAGATACGCAGTATTTT. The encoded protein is CASSPQGGGGDTQYF.

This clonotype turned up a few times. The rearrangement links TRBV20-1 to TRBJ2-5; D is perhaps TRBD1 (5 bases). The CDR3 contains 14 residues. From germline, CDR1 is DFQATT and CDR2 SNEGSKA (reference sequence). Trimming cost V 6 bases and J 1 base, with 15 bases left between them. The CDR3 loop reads CSAVTRQIQETQYF. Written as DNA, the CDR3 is TGCAGTGCAGTTACCCGACAGATCCAAGAGACCCAGTACTTC.

CDR3 protein: CASSFLRVTVTGELFF. In nucleotides, the CDR3 is TGTGCCAGCAGTTTCCTTCGGGTCACGGTGACCGGGGAGCTGTTTTTT. The chain joins TRBV27 to TRBJ2-2; no clear D gene. This CDR3 contains 16 residues. Germline CDR1 and CDR2: MNHEY and SMNVEV (reference sequence). The germline V and J ends were trimmed by 3 bases and 5 bases, with 16 bases remaining between them.

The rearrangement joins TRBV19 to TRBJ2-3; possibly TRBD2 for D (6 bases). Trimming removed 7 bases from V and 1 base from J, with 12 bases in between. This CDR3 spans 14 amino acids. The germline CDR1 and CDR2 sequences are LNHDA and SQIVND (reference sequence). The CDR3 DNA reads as TGTGCCAGTACCGGTCCGGGGGGCACAGATACGCAGTATTTT. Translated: CASTGPGGTDTQYF.

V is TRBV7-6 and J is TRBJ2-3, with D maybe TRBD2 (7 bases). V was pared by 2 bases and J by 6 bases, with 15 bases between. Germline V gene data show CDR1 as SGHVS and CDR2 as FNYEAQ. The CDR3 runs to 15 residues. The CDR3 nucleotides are TGTGCCAGCAGCTTAAGTGGGGGGGCCTTGGATACGCAGTATTTT. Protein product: CASSLSGGALDTQYF.

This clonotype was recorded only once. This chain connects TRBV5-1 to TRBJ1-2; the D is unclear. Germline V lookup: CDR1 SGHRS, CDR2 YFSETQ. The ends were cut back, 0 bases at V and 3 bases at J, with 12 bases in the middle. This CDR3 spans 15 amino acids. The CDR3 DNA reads TGCGCCAGCAGCTTGGACGTTTGGGTAGACTATGGCTACACCTTC. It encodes CASSLDVWVDYGYTF.

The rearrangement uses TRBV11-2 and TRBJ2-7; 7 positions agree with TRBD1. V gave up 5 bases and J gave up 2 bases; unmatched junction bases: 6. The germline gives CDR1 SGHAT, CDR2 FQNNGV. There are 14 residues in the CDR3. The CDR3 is CASSRTQGAYEQYF. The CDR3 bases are TGTGCCAGCAGCCGAACTCAGGGGGCCTACGAGCAGTACTTC.

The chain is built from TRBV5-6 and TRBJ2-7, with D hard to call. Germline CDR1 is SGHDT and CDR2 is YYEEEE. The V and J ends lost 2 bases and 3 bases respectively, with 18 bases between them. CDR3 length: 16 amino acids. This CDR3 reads CASSLVSGSYNYEQYF. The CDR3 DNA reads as TGTGCCAGCAGCTTAGTATCGGGCAGCTATAACTACGAGCAGTACTTC.

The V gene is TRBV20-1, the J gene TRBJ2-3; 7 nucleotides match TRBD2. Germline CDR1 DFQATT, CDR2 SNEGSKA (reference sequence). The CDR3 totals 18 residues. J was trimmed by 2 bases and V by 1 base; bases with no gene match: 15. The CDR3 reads CSARGEWGTTHLTDTQYF. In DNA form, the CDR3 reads TGCAGTGCTAGAGGTGAATGGGGGACTACCCACCTCACAGATACGCAGTATTTT.

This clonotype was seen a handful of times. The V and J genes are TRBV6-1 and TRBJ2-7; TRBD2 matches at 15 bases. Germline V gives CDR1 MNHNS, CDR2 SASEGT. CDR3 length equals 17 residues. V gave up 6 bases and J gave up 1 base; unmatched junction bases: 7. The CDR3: CASSLGTSGGYSYEQYF. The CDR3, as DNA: TGTGCCAGCAGCTTAGGGACTAGCGGGGGGTATTCCTACGAGCAGTACTTC.

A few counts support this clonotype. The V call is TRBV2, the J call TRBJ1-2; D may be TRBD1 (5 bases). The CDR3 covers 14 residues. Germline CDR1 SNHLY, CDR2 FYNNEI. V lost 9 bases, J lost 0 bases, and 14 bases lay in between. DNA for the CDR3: TGTGCCAGGGGGAGGGGCACCGCTAACTATGGCTACACCTTC. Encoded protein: CARGRGTANYGYTF.

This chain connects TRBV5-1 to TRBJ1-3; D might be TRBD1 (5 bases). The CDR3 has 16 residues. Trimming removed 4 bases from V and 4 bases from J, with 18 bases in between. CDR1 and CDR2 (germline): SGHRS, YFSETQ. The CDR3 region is CASSPSAGTPGNTIYF. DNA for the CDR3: TGCGCCAGCAGCCCCAGCGCAGGGACCCCCGGAAACACCATATATTTT.

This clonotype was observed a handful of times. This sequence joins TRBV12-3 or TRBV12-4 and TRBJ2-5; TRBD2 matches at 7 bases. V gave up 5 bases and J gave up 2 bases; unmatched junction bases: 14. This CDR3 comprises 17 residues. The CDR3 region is CASSPGASGKTQETQYF. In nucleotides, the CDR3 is TGTGCCAGCAGTCCCGGGGCTAGCGGCAAAACTCAAGAGACCCAGTACTTC.

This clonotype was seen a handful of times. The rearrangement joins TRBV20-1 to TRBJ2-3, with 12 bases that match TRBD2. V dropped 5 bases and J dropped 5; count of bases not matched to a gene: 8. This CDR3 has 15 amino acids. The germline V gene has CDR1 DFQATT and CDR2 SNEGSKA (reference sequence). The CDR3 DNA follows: TGCAGTGCTCGACTATCTAGCGGGGGGGGAGATACGCAGTATTTT. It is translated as CSARLSSGGGDTQYF.

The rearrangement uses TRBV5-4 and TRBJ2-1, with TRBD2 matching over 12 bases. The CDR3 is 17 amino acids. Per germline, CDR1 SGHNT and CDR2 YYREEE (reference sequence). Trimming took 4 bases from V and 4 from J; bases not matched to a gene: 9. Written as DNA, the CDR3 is TGTGCCAGCAGCGCGCGCCTAGCGGGGGGGCTTTACAATGAGCAGTTCTTC. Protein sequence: CASSARLAGGLYNEQFF.

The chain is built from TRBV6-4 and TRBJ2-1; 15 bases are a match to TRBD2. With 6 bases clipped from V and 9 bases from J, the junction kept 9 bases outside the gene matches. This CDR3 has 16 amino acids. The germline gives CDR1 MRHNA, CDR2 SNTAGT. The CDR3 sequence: CASRRTSGGADGEQFF. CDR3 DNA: TGTGCCAGCAGACGGACTAGCGGGGGGGCCGATGGTGAGCAGTTCTTC.

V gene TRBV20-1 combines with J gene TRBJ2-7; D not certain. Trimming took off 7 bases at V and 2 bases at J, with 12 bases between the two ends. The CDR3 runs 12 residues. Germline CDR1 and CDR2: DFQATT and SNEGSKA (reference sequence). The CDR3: CSVRTIAYEQYF. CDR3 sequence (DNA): TGCAGTGTTAGGACCATCGCCTACGAGCAGTACTTC.

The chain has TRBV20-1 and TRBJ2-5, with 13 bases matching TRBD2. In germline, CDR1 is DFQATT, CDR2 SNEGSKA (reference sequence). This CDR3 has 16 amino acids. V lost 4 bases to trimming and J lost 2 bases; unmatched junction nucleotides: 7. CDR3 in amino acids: CSAIRLAGGYQETQYF. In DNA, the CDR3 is TGCAGTGCTATCCGACTAGCGGGGGGTTATCAAGAGACCCAGTACTTC.

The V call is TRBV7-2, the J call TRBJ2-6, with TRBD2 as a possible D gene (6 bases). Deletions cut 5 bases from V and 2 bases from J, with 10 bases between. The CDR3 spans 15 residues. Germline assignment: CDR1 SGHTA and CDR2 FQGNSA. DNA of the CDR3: TGTGCCAGCAGCCGGGAGCGAGCTGGGGCCAACGTCCTGACTTTC. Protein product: CASSRERAGANVLTF. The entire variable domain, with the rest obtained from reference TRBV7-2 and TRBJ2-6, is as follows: GAGVSQSPSNKVTEKGKDVELRCDPISGHTALYWYRQSLGQGLEFLIYFQGNSAPDKSGLPSDRFSAERTGGSVSTLTIQRTQQEDSAVYLCASSRERAGANVLTFGAGSRLTVL.

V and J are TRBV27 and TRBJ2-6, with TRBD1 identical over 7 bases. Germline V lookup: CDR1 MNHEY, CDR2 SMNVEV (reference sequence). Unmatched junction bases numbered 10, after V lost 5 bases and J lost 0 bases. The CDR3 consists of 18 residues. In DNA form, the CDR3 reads TGTGCCAGCAGTCGTGAGACAGGGCGGGTCTCTGGGGCCAACGTCCTGACTTTC. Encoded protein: CASSRETGRVSGANVLTF.